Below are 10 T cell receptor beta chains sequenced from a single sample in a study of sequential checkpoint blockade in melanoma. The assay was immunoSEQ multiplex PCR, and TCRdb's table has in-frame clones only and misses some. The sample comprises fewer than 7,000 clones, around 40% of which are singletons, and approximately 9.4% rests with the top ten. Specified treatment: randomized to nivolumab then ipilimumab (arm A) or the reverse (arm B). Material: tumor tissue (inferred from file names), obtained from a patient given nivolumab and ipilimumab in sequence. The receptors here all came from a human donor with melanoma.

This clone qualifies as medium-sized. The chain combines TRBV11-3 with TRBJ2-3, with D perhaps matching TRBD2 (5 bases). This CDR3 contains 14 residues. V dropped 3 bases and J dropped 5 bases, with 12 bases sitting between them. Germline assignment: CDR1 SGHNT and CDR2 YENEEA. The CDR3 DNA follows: TGTGCCAGCAGCTTGGGATCAGGAGGAGATACGCAGTATTTT. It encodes CASSLGSGGDTQYF.

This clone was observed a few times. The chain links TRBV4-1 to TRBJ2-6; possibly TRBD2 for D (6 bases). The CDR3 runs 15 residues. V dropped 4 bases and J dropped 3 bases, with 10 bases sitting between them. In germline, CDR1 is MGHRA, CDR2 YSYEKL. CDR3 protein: CASSRTGVGANVLTF. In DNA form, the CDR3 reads TGCGCCAGCAGCCGGACGGGAGTTGGGGCCAACGTCCTGACTTTC.

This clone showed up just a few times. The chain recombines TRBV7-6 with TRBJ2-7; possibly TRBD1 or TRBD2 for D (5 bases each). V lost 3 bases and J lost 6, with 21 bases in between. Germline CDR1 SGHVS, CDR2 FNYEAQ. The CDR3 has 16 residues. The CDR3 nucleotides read TGTGCCAGCAGCTTTGGTGGGACCTTTTCCAGCGGCGAGCAGTACTTC. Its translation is CASSFGGTFSSGEQYF.

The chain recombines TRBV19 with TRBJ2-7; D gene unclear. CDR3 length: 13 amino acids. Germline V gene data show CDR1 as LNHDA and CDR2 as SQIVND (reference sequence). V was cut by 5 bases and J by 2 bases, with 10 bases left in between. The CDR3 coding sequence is TGTGCCAGTAGTCGCGTTGCCACCTACGAGCAGTACTTC. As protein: CASSRVATYEQYF.

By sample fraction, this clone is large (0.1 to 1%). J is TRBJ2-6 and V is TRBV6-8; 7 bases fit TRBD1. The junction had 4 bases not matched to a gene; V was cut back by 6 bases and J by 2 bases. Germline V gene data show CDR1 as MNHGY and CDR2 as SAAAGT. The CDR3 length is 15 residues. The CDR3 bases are TGTGCCAGCAGATTACAGGGGACTGGGGCCAACGTCCTGACTTTC. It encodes CASRLQGTGANVLTF.

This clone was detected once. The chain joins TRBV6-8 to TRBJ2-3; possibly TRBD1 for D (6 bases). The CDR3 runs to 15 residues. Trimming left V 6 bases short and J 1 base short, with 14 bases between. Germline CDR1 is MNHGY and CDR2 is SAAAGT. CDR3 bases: TGTGCCAGCAGCCGCCGGGACACCGGCACAGATACGCAGTATTTT. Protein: CASSRRDTGTDTQYF.

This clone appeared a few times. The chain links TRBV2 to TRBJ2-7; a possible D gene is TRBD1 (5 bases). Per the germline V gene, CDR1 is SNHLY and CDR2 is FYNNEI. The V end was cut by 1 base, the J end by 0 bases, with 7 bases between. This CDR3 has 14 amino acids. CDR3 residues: CASSEGGVSYEQYF. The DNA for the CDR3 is TGTGCCAGCAGTGAAGGGGGCGTCTCCTACGAGCAGTACTTC.

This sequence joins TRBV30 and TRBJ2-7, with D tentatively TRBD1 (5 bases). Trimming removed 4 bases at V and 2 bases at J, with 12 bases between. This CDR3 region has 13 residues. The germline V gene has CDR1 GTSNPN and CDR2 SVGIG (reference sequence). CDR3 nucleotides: TGTGCCTGGATATCGGACACAACCTACGAGCAGTACTTC. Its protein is CAWISDTTYEQYF.

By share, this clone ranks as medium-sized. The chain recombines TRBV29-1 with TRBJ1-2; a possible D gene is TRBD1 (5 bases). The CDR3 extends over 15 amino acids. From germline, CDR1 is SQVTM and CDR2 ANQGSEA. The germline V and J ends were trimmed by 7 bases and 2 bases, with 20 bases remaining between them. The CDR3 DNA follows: TGCAGCGCACCTCAAGGGGCGGGGGTAAACTATGGCTACACCTTC. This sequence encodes CSAPQGAGVNYGYTF.

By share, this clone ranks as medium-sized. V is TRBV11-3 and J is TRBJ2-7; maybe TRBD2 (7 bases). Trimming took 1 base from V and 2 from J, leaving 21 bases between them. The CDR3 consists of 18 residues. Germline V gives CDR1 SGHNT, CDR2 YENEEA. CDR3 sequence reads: CASSLVGIRGGLTYEQYF. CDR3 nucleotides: TGTGCCAGCAGCTTAGTTGGCATTAGGGGGGGGCTGACCTACGAGCAGTACTTC.